This TCR beta chain came from a study of T cell responses to AZD1222 COVID-19 vaccine. Broader study findings: Seropositive AZD1222 recipients at baseline numbered only 6 or 7. Clonal diversity was possibly underestimated; the donors were predominantly white British and more often female. Samples come after the peak T cell response, not at day 14.

This clone was recorded a few times. Its antigen is unknown. Germline assignment: CDR1 SNHLY and CDR2 FYNNEI. This CDR3 has 15 residues. Trimming at V came to 2 bases and at J to 6 bases, leaving 5 bases not matched to a gene. Generated by immunoSEQ multiplex PCR, the TCRdb table keeps only in-frame clones and is missing some. The sample carries 13,000 or so clones, 70% to 85% recorded once. This chain links TRBV2 with TRBJ2-2; 8 nucleotides agree with TRBD1. The specimen was peripheral blood, collected 28 days after the second AZD1222 dose. This receptor was identified in an adult who received the AZD1222 COVID-19 vaccine. The CDR3 region is CASSERTGIPGELFF. The CDR3 DNA sequence: TGTGCCAGCAGTGAAAGGACAGGGATCCCCGGGGAGCTGTTTTTT.